This T cell receptor beta chain was obtained from a study of blood T cells in healthy people across ages. Notes on this clonotype: Its target is not known.

Broader study findings: Long-lived and aged donors differed, with more naive CD4+ cells and higher diversity in the long-lived. Donor CMV status, an unknown factor, possibly confounded changes in expanded clonotypes. The lack of PBMC sorting stopped any conclusive naive versus antigen-experienced comparison.

This CDR3 comprises 14 residues. The germline V and J ends were trimmed by 6 bases and 0 bases, with 9 bases remaining between them. Germline-derived CDR1 and CDR2 are SNHLY and FYNNEI. The second PCR ran about 6 to 12 cycles with a sample-barcoded 5' primer and J-beta primers. There were at least 3 million CDR3-containing paired-end reads obtained from each sample. MiXCR, applied by TCRdb to the 5' RACE reads, yields one record per CDR3 protein. The sample lists around 320,000 distinct CDR3 sequences, 25% to 30% seen once, with about 30% in the top ten. This chain links TRBV2 with TRBJ2-1; either TRBD1 or TRBD2 may fit D (5 bases each). Material: blood. The TCR was taken from a woman aged 70-85 years in good health. The CDR3: CASRADNSYNEQFF. For the CDR3, the DNA is TGTGCCAGCAGAGCGGACAACTCCTACAATGAGCAGTTCTTC.